Sequencing of this T cell receptor beta chain was carried out in a study of cytomegalovirus exposure and HLA in healthy donors. PCR primers comprised 60 Vbeta and 13 Jbeta primers. Some clones are missing from TCRdb's copy, which holds only in-frame ones; the method was immunoSEQ multiplex PCR. The sample has 150,000 to 200,000 clones; roughly three quarters are singletons. With 5 bases clipped from V and 6 bases from J, the junction kept 10 bases outside the gene matches. Germline V gene data show CDR1 as SGHTA and CDR2 as FQGTGA. CDR3 length: 14 amino acids. The sample was PBMCs. The TCR comes from a male donor in good health and CMV-seropositive. The genes are TRBV7-3 and TRBJ2-7; 7 bases are shared with TRBD2. CDR3 protein: CASSRGRTSVEQYF. CDR3 sequence (DNA): TGTGCCAGCAGCCGAGGACGGACTAGTGTCGAGCAGTACTTC. The variable domain in full, with the rest retrieved from reference TRBV7-3 and TRBJ2-7, is GAGVSQTPSNKVTEKGKYVELRCDPISGHTALYWYRQSLGQGPEFLIYFQGTGAADDSGLPNDRFFAVRPEGSVSTLKIQRTERGDSAVYLCASSRGRTSVEQYFGPGTRLTVT.